This TCR beta chain was sequenced in a study of early T cells in non-severe SARS-CoV-2 infection. Study summary: Bulk RNA from unsorted whole blood was sequenced; chains were unpaired.

This clonotype was observed at least ten times. The antigen is not known. As part of library construction, unique molecular identifiers were attached to individual cDNA molecules. TCRdb fed the 5' RACE reads into MiXCR, producing one record per CDR3 protein. The table shows roughly 52,000 distinct CDR3 sequences, with 8% to 10% occurring only once. Findings and limits, study-wide: Clonotype matching in VDJdb favored anti-spike CD8 responses and did not capture private and CD4 specificities.

The V gene's germline CDR1 is SGDLS and CDR2 YYNGEE. The V and J ends lost 2 bases and 2 bases, in that order; junction bases with no gene match: 6. The length of the CDR3 is 17 residues. What was sequenced was whole blood. The TCR comes from an adult who was a healthcare worker with PCR-confirmed SARS-CoV-2 infection or an uninfected control (not recorded which). This sequence joins TRBV9 and TRBJ2-2, with 10 bases fitting TRBD2. The CDR3 coding sequence is TGTGCCAGCAGCGTGGCTAGCGGGAGACCTAACACCGGGGAGCTGTTTTTT. Residues: CASSVASGRPNTGELFF.